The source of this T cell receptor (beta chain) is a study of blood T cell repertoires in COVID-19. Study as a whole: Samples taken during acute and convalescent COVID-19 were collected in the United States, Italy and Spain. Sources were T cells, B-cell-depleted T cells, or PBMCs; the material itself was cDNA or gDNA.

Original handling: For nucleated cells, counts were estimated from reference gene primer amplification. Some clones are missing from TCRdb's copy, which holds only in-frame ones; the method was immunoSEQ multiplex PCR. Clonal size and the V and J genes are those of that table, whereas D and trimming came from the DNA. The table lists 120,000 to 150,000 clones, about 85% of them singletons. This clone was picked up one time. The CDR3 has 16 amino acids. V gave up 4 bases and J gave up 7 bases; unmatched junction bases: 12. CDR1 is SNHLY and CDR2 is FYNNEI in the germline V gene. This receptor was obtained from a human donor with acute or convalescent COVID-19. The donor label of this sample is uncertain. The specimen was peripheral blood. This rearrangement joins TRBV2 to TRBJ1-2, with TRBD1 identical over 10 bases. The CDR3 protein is CASSGGKWTGGSGYTF. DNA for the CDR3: TGTGCCAGCAGTGGAGGGAAGTGGACAGGGGGAAGTGGCTACACCTTC.